The clone carrying this TCR beta chain has only a few counts. The antigen is unknown. Trimming shortened V by 6 bases and J by 0 bases, and 9 bases separated the two germline ends. Germline loops: CDR1 SGHAT, CDR2 FQNNGV. This CDR3 region has 14 residues. The data were taken from a study of shared clonotypes between healthy human individuals. The study's findings and limits: Clonotype sharing across donors was expected to vary with sequencing depth.

Repertoires were generated with immunoSEQ multiplex PCR, while TCRdb's copy carries only in-frame clones and drops some. The data contain millions of clones, 85% to 95% of them singletons. Sequencing was performed on naive CD4+ T cells from PBMCs. Regarding subset: CD45RA+ positively selected. The receptor was isolated from a man aged 18 to 29 in good health. Some clones in this sample may be carry-over from other donors' samples. This rearrangement joins TRBV11-2 to TRBJ2-1; a possible D gene is TRBD2 (6 bases). CDR3 bases: TGTGCCAGCAGAGGGCGGGGCTCCTACAATGAGCAGTTCTTC. It encodes CASRGRGSYNEQFF.